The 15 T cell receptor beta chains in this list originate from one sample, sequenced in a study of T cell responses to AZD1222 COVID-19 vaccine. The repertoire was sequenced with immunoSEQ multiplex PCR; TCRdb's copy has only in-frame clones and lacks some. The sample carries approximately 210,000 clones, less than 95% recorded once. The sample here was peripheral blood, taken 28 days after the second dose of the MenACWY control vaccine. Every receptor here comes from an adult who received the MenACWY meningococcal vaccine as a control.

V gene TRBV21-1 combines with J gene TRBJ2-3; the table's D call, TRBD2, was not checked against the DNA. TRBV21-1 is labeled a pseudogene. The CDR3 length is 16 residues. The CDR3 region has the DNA TGTGCCAGCAGCAAAGCCGGGGGGCCCAGCACAGATACGCAGTATTTT. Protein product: CASSKAGGPSTDTQYF.

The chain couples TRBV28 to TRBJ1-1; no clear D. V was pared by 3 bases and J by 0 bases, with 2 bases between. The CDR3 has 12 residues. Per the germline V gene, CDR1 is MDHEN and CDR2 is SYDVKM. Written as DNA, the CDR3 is TGTGCCAGCAGTTTGGTGAACACTGAAGCTTTCTTT. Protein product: CASSLVNTEAFF.

CDR3 nucleotide sequence: TGTGCCAGCAGCTTACATAACGCGGGGGCCTCCGGGACGCAGTATTTT. Its protein product is CASSLHNAGASGTQYF. The chain joins TRBV7-2 to TRBJ2-3; TRBD2 is a possible D gene (7 bases). V shed 2 bases and J shed 9 bases, with 21 bases lying between them. Germline V lookup: CDR1 SGHTA, CDR2 FQGNSA. This CDR3 comprises 16 residues.

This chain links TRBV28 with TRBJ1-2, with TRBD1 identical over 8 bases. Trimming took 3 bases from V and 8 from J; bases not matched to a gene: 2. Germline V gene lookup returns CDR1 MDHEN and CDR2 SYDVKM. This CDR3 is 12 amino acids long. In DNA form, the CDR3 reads TGTGCCAGCAGTTTGGCAGGGGGCGGCTACACCTTC. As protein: CASSLAGGGYTF.

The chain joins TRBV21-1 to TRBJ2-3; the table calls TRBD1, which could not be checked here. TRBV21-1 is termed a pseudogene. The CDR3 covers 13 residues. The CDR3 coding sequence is TGTGCCAGCAGCAAAGAAGGGGCGGATACGCAGTATTTT. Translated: CASSKEGADTQYF.

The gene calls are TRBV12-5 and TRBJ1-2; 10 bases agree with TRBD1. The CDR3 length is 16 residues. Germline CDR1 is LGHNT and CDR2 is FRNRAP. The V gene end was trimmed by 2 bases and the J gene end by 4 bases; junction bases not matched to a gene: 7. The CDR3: CASGLFPGTGAYGYTF. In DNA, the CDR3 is TGTGCTAGTGGTTTGTTCCCGGGGACAGGGGCCTATGGCTACACCTTC.

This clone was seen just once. The CDR3 is CASSLALDRGDGYTF. The CDR3 DNA is TGTGCCAGCAGCTTAGCCCTTGACAGGGGAGATGGCTACACCTTC. The chain couples TRBV7-9 to TRBJ1-2; 8 bases line up with TRBD1. The CDR3 extends over 15 amino acids. Germline CDR1 is SEHNR and CDR2 is FQNEAQ (reference sequence). Unmatched junction bases numbered 6, after V lost 0 bases and J lost 6 bases.

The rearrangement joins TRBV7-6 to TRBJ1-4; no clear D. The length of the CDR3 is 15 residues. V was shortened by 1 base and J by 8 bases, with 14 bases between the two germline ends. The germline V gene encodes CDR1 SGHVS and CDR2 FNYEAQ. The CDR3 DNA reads TGTGCCAGCAGCTTAGGGGCGACTAATGCAGAAAAACTGTTTTTT. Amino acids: CASSLGATNAEKLFF.

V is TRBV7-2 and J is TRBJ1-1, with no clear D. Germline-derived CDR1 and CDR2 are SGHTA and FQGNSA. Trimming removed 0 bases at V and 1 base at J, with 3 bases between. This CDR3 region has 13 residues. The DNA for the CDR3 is TGTGCCAGCAGCTTAGCCAGGAACACTGAAGCTTTCTTT. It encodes CASSLARNTEAFF.

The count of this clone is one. The CDR3 DNA reads TGTGCCTGGATAGTAGGGGCGCGGGGTGAAGCTTTCTTT. This gives the protein CAWIVGARGEAFF. V gene TRBV30 combines with J gene TRBJ1-1; a possible D gene is TRBD1 (5 bases). Trimming cost V 4 bases and J 7 bases, with 16 bases left between them. The germline gives CDR1 GTSNPN, CDR2 SVGIG (reference sequence). This CDR3 region has 13 residues.

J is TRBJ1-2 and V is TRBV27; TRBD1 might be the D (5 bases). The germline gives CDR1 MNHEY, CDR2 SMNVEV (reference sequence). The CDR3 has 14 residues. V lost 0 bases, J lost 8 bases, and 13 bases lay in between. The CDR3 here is CASSLSAGPGGYTF. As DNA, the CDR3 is TGTGCCAGCAGTTTATCTGCGGGGCCGGGGGGCTACACCTTC.

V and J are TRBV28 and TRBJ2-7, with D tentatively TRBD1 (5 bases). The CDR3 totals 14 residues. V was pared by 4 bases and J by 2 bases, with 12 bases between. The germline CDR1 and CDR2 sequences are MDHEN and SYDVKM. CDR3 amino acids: CASSSGFRAYEQYF. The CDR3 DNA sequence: TGTGCCAGCAGTTCAGGGTTCAGGGCCTACGAGCAGTACTTC.

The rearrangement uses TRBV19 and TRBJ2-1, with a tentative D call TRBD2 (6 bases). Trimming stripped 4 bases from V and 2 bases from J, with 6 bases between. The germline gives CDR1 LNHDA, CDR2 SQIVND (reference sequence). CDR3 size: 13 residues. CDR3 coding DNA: TGTGCCAGTAGTAGCGGGACCTACAATGAGCAGTTCTTC. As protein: CASSSGTYNEQFF.

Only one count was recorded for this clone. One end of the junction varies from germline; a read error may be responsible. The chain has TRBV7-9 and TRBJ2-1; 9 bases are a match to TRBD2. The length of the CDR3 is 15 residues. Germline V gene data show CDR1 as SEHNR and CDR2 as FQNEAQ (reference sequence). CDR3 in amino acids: CASSPRNAAGGVKVF. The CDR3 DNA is TGTGCCAGCAGCCCCCGAAATGCGGCGGGAGGGGTAAAGGTCTTC. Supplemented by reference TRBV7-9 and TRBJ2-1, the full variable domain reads DTGVSQNPRHKITKRGQNVTFRCDPISEHNRLYWYRQTLGQGPEFLTYFQNEAQLEKSRLLSDRFSAERPKGSFSTLEIQRTEQGDSAMYLCASSPRNAAGGVKVFGPGTRLTVL.

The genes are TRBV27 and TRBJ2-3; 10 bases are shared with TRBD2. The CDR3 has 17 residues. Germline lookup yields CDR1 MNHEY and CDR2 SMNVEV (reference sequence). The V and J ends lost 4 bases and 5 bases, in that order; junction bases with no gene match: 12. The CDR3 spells CASSSNPSSGRLDTQYF. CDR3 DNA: TGTGCCAGCAGTTCCAACCCTTCTAGCGGGAGATTAGATACGCAGTATTTT.